The 15 T cell receptor beta chains below come from one sample, sequenced in a study of cytomegalovirus exposure and HLA in healthy donors. The study ran its PCR with 60 Vbeta and 13 Jbeta primers. The method was immunoSEQ multiplex PCR; TCRdb's version includes in-frame clones alone and lacks a portion of them. Among about 140,000 clones, more than 75% were seen once, and the ten largest hold about 3.2%. The material sequenced was PBMCs. Source of these receptors: a man younger than 35 in good health and CMV-seropositive.

The rearrangement joins TRBV29-1 to TRBJ2-2; maybe TRBD1 (5 bases). Trimming pared 6 bases from V and 0 bases from J, leaving 8 bases between. The CDR3 runs 13 residues. Germline values: CDR1 SQVTM, CDR2 ANQGSEA. CDR3 bases: TGCAGCGTCCTGACAGCGAACACCGGGGAGCTGTTTTTT. Translating gives CSVLTANTGELFF.

The chain couples TRBV9 to TRBJ2-1; 8 nucleotides line up with TRBD2. The CDR3 runs 13 residues. J lost 2 bases, V lost 7 bases, and 2 bases had no gene match. The germline V gene encodes CDR1 SGDLS and CDR2 YYNGEE. CDR3 bases: TGTGCCAGCGGGACTAGTCCCTACAATGAGCAGTTCTTC. It is translated as CASGTSPYNEQFF. The full variable domain, its missing parts supplied by reference TRBV9 and TRBJ2-1, is DSGVTQTPKHLITATGQRVTLRCSPRSGDLSVYWYQQSLDQGLQFLIQYYNGEERAKGNILERFSAQQFPDLHSELNLSSLELGDSALYFCASGTSPYNEQFFGPGTRLTVL.

The chain is built from TRBV29-1 and TRBJ2-3; tentatively, D is TRBD2 (5 bases). This CDR3 has 15 residues. V shed 0 bases and J shed 5 bases, with 15 bases lying between them. Germline-derived CDR1 and CDR2 are SQVTM and ANQGSEA. CDR3 coding DNA: TGCAGCGTTGAAGATCAAGAGGGAGCTGGAGATACGCAGTATTTT. Its protein is CSVEDQEGAGDTQYF.

This clone appeared a single time. The chain uses TRBV7-9 and TRBJ2-1, with 16 nucleotides matching TRBD2. Unmatched junction bases numbered 15, after V lost 10 bases and J lost 9 bases. CDR3 length: 17 amino acids. Germline-derived CDR1 and CDR2 are SEHNR and FQNEAQ (reference sequence). DNA for the CDR3: TGTGCCACTCCGGGACTAGCGGGAGGGCCGAGGGGGCGTGAGCAGTTCTTC. Translated: CATPGLAGGPRGREQFF.

This rearrangement joins TRBV29-1 to TRBJ2-1, with D maybe TRBD2 (6 bases). Trimming cost V 6 bases and J 2 bases, with 20 bases left between them. The CDR3 contains 16 residues. Germline loops: CDR1 SQVTM, CDR2 ANQGSEA. The DNA of the CDR3 is TGCAGCGTCCCGAGGAGGCGGGAAGCCCCCTACAATGAGCAGTTCTTC. Translated, it gives CSVPRRREAPYNEQFF.

The V gene is TRBV4-1, the J gene TRBJ1-2; tentative D call: TRBD1 (6 bases). With 1 base removed from V and 0 bases from J, the gap between germline ends came to 9 bases. The germline gives CDR1 MGHRA, CDR2 YSYEKL. The CDR3 runs 15 residues. DNA of the CDR3: TGCGCCAGCAGCCAAGGGACAGACACTAACTATGGCTACACCTTC. This sequence encodes CASSQGTDTNYGYTF.

This chain joins TRBV5-4 and TRBJ2-2; the match to TRBD2 covers 7 bases. V shed 4 bases and J 1 base; nucleotides not matched to a gene: 10. The CDR3 consists of 17 residues. In germline, CDR1 is SGHNT, CDR2 YYREEE (reference sequence). The DNA of the CDR3 is TGTGCCAGCAGCCACCGGGAGGTAGCGGAGAACACCGGGGAGCTGTTTTTT. Translation: CASSHREVAENTGELFF.

Note on this clone: Other DNA sequences in the sample encode the same CDR3. The chain joins TRBV14 to TRBJ2-1; 14 bases line up with TRBD2. Per the germline V gene, CDR1 is SGHDN and CDR2 is FVKESK. This CDR3 is built from 16 residues. V gave up 4 bases and J gave up 7 bases; unmatched junction bases: 6. CDR3 nucleotides: TGTGCCAGCAGCCCGCCGGGACTAGCGGGAGTGAATGAGCAGTTCTTC. Amino acids: CASSPPGLAGVNEQFF.

This clone was seen a few times. This rearrangement joins TRBV25-1 to TRBJ2-7, with 8 bases lining up with TRBD2. Germline trimming cut 4 bases from V and 4 bases from J; bases unmatched to any gene: 9. From germline, CDR1 is MGHDK and CDR2 SYGVNS. The CDR3 spans 15 residues. The CDR3 coding sequence is TGTGCCAGCAGTGGACGACTAGCGTCAACGTACGAGCAGTACTTC. Protein: CASSGRLASTYEQYF.

V gene TRBV7-9 combines with J gene TRBJ2-1; D is unclear. V lost 5 bases to trimming and J lost 3 bases, with 17 bases between them. CDR3 length: 16 residues. Germline V gene lookup returns CDR1 SEHNR and CDR2 FQNEAQ (reference sequence). CDR3 region: CASSGYPATGYNEQFF. The CDR3 DNA is TGTGCCAGCAGCGGATACCCAGCTACGGGCTACAATGAGCAGTTCTTC.

The chain is built from TRBV6-1 and TRBJ2-7; unclear D gene. Trimming cost V 5 bases and J 2 bases, with 10 bases left between them. The CDR3 covers 13 residues. CDR1 MNHNS and CDR2 SASEGT come from the germline V gene. The CDR3 DNA is TGTGCCAGCAGTCCGGGTCGGGCCTACGAGCAGTACTTC. Protein product: CASSPGRAYEQYF.

The chain combines TRBV6-1 with TRBJ1-2; TRBD1 might be the D (6 bases). The germline CDR1 and CDR2 sequences are MNHNS and SASEGT. Trimming took off 2 bases at V and 7 bases at J, with 17 bases between the two ends. This CDR3 is 15 amino acids long. The CDR3 loop reads CASSESRNRATGYTF. In DNA form, the CDR3 reads TGTGCCAGCAGTGAAAGTCGGAACAGGGCGACTGGCTACACCTTC.

The genes are TRBV25-1 and TRBJ2-7; D may be TRBD1 (6 bases). This CDR3 spans 15 amino acids. The germline V gene has CDR1 MGHDK and CDR2 SYGVNS. Trimming removed 6 bases at V and 6 bases at J, with 21 bases between. DNA for the CDR3: TGTGCCAGCAGCTACAGGGTACTTTGGGGCTCCGAGCAGTACTTC. This codes for CASSYRVLWGSEQYF.

V is TRBV5-4 and J is TRBJ1-2; 8 bases match TRBD1. The CDR3 runs 14 residues. The germline V gene encodes CDR1 SGHNT and CDR2 YYREEE (reference sequence). Unmatched junction bases numbered 8, after V lost 4 bases and J lost 6 bases. In nucleotides, the CDR3 is TGTGCCAGCAGCCTCACCGGGACAGGTCATGGCTACACCTTC. Translation gives CASSLTGTGHGYTF.

V and J are TRBV10-1 and TRBJ1-1; no clear D. V was clipped by 0 bases and J by 3 bases, with 5 bases between them. Germline-derived CDR1 and CDR2 are WNHNN and SYGVQD (reference sequence). This CDR3 comprises 13 residues. CDR3 DNA sequence: TGCGCCAGCAGTGAGTCCAGATACACTGAAGCTTTCTTT. Amino acids: CASSESRYTEAFF.